Following are 15 T cell receptor beta chains from one sample sequenced in a study of blood T cells in healthy people across ages. A second PCR of 7 to 11 cycles used a sample-barcoded 5' primer and a J-beta primer mix. TCRdb re-called the 5' RACE reads through MiXCR, storing one row per CDR3 protein. The profile shows some 1.5 million distinct CDR3 sequences, roughly 28% of them singletons. The sample comprised blood. The receptors originated from a woman aged 30 to 39 in good health.

As regards this clonotype: The junction differs from germline at one of its ends, possibly a read error. The V call is TRBV7-3, the J call TRBJ1-2, with TRBD1 identical over 8 bases. CDR3 length equals 16 residues. Germline V gene data show CDR1 as SGHTA and CDR2 as FQGTGA. The CDR3 DNA reads as TGTGCCAACAGCTCCCAAGGTGGGCAGGGGGCGCGAGGCTACACCTTC. Translating it yields CANSSQGGQGARGYTF.

This chain uses TRBV7-2 with TRBJ2-5; the D is unclear. CDR1 is SGHTA and CDR2 is FQGNSA in the germline V gene. This CDR3 spans 14 amino acids. The V gene lost 6 bases and the J gene lost 1 base, with 12 bases spanning the gap. CDR3 in amino acids: CASRVSRIQETQYF. The CDR3 region has the DNA TGTGCCAGCAGGGTTAGCAGGATCCAAGAGACCCAGTACTTC.

This clonotype was observed at least ten times. J is TRBJ2-1 and V is TRBV10-3, with 15 bases aligning to TRBD2. The CDR3 is made up of 15 amino acids. Per germline, CDR1 ENHRY and CDR2 SYGVKD. Trimming took 2 bases from V and 9 from J; bases not matched to a gene: 2. In nucleotides, the CDR3 is TGTGCCATCAGTGAGGGACTAGCGGGAGGGTCTGAGCAGTTCTTC. Its protein is CAISEGLAGGSEQFF.

This clonotype turned up a few times. V and J are TRBV14 and TRBJ1-4; D is undetermined. V gave up 0 bases and J gave up 11 bases, with 10 bases separating them. This CDR3 is 13 amino acids long. CDR1 is SGHDN and CDR2 is FVKESK in the germline V gene. CDR3 amino acids: CASSQDRHLKLFF. Written as DNA, the CDR3 is TGTGCCAGCAGCCAAGATCGTCACCTGAAACTGTTTTTT.

A remark on this clonotype: Compared with germline, one end of the junction differs, possibly owing to a read error. V usage is TRBV6-5 and J usage is TRBJ2-1; 10 positions agree with TRBD2. The CDR3 is 14 amino acids. CDR1 is MNHEY and CDR2 is SVGAGI in the germline V gene. The CDR3 sequence is CASSASGGYNVQFF. The DNA of the CDR3 is TGTGCCAGCAGCGCTAGCGGGGGCTACAATGTGCAGTTCTTC.

The J gene is TRBJ1-1, the V gene TRBV20-1, with TRBD1 matching over 7 bases. CDR3 length: 13 residues. Trimming cost V 5 bases and J 4 bases; bases outside gene matches: 7. From germline, CDR1 is DFQATT and CDR2 SNEGSKA (reference sequence). CDR3 bases: TGCAGTGCTCCTGGACAGGACGTCACTGAAGCTTTCTTT. This encodes CSAPGQDVTEAFF.

This clonotype was recorded once. The gene calls are TRBV7-7 and TRBJ2-7; 7 positions match TRBD2. The J call is doubtful: the DNA matches TRBJ2-5 better. The CDR3 has 16 amino acids. Germline-derived CDR1 and CDR2 are SSHAT and FNYEAQ (reference sequence). CDR3 coding DNA: TGTGCCAGCAGCTTAGCTTGGCGGGGGTCGAGGGAGACCCAGTACTTC. It translates to CASSLAWRGSRETQYF.

V and J are TRBV2 and TRBJ2-1; maybe TRBD2 (6 bases). Deletions cut 5 bases from V and 13 bases from J, with 18 bases between. The V gene's germline CDR1 is SNHLY and CDR2 FYNNEI. CDR3 length equals 13 residues. Written as DNA, the CDR3 is TGTGCCAGCAGTCTTTCTGTGGGGGGTCCACAGTTCTTC. Translation: CASSLSVGGPQFF.

This clonotype was detected ten times or more. This sequence joins TRBV29-1 and TRBJ2-1, with no clear D. This CDR3 spans 12 amino acids. Trimming stripped 3 bases from V and 0 bases from J, with 3 bases between. Germline CDR1 and CDR2: SQVTM and ANQGSEA. CDR3 coding DNA: TGCAGCGTTGACAGCTCCTACAATGAGCAGTTCTTC. Protein product: CSVDSSYNEQFF.

This clonotype was picked up a small number of times. The rearrangement uses TRBV12-3 or TRBV12-4 and TRBJ2-7; 7 nucleotides align to TRBD1. The V gene end was trimmed by 7 bases and the J gene end by 0 bases; junction bases not matched to a gene: 6. The CDR3 runs to 14 residues. The CDR3 DNA sequence: TGTGCCAGCACCTGGGACAGAAGCTCCTACGAGCAGTACTTC. Its protein is CASTWDRSSYEQYF.

This clonotype was counted only a few times. The rearrangement joins TRBV12-3 or TRBV12-4 to TRBJ2-7, with D possibly matching TRBD1 (5 bases). This CDR3 has 11 amino acids. Trimming shortened V by 4 bases and J by 9 bases, and 10 bases separated the two germline ends. In DNA, the CDR3 is TGTGCCAGCAGTTGGGGCCTTGGGCAGTACTTC. The encoded protein is CASSWGLGQYF.

Note on this clonotype: The CDR3 carries no conserved terminal phenylalanine or tryptophan, so it likely arises from a read error. The V and J genes are TRBV20-1 and TRBJ2-5, with D possibly being TRBD1 (6 bases). The V gene lost 0 bases and the J gene lost 2 bases, with 19 bases spanning the gap. Germline CDR1 DFQATT, CDR2 SNEGSKA (reference sequence). This CDR3 spans 17 amino acids. CDR3 protein: CSARELGAPLLQETQYC. The CDR3 nucleotides are TGCAGTGCTAGAGAATTGGGGGCGCCATTACTTCAAGAGACCCAGTACTGC.

The sample holds a few counts of this clonotype. The V gene is TRBV20-1, the J gene TRBJ2-2; tentative D call: TRBD2 (5 bases). Trimming removed 0 bases from V and 3 bases from J, with 17 bases in between. CDR3 length: 17 residues. In germline, CDR1 is DFQATT, CDR2 SNEGSKA (reference sequence). CDR3 loop: CSARDHLRLTDTGELFF. The CDR3 nucleotides read TGCAGTGCTAGAGATCATCTCAGACTAACAGACACCGGGGAGCTGTTTTTT.

There are many counts of this clonotype. Relative to the germline gene, one junction end is altered; a read error may explain this. The chain recombines TRBV5-1 with TRBJ2-1; 10 bases fit TRBD2. The CDR3 has 14 amino acids. Germline V gene lookup returns CDR1 SGHRS and CDR2 YFSETQ. The CDR3 is CASSVAGGYNEQFF. The CDR3 bases are TGTGCCAGCAGCGTAGCGGGAGGTTACAATGAGCAGTTCTTC.

V is TRBV29-1 and J is TRBJ2-3; no definite D call. Trimming took 7 bases from V and 4 from J, leaving 12 bases between them. CDR1 and CDR2 (germline): SQVTM, ANQGSEA. The CDR3 contains 12 residues. CDR3 amino acids: CSAQVWADTQYF. CDR3 sequence (DNA): TGCAGCGCACAAGTGTGGGCAGATACGCAGTATTTT.